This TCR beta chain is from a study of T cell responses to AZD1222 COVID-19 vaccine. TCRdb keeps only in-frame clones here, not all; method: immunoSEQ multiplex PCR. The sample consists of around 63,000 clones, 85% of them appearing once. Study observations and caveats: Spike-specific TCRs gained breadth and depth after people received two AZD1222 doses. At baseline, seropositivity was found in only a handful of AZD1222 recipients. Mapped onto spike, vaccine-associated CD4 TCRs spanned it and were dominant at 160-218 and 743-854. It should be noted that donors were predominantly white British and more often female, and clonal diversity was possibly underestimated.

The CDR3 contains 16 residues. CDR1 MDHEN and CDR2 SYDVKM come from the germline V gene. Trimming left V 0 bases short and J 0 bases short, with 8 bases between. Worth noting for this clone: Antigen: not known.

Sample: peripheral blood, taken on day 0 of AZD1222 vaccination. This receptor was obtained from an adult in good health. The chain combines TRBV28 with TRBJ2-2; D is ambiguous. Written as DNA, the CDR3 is TGTGCCAGCAGTTTATGGGGTACTACGAACACCGGGGAGCTGTTTTTT. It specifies CASSLWGTTNTGELFF.